These 32 T cell receptor beta chains were all obtained from the same sample, sequenced in a study of T-cell memory formation after mild COVID-19. TCRdb reanalysed the 5' RACE reads using MiXCR and keeps one entry per CDR3 protein. In the table there are tens of thousands of distinct CDR3 sequences, more than 9% of which are singletons. Sequencing was carried out using PBMCs or a T cell subset sorted from them (not recorded which). These TCRs come from a man aged 18 to 29 who had mild COVID-19 (a few samples of this study predate the infection). Cell type and time point are not known.

This clonotype has just a few counts. The rearrangement uses TRBV6-2 or TRBV6-3 and TRBJ2-1, with 9 bases aligning to TRBD1. The CDR3 totals 15 residues. Germline V gene data show CDR1 as MNHEY and CDR2 as SVGEGT. J gave up 2 bases and V 8 bases, and 7 bases lay outside the gene matches. CDR3 loop: CASGHRTGAYNEQFF. The CDR3 region has the DNA TGTGCCAGCGGCCATCGGACAGGGGCCTACAATGAGCAGTTCTTC.

This clonotype was found many times. This chain joins TRBV29-1 and TRBJ2-5; TRBD2 is a possible D gene (5 bases). CDR3 length: 14 amino acids. The ends were cut back, 4 bases at V and 5 bases at J, with 17 bases in the middle. Germline-derived CDR1 and CDR2 are SQVTM and ANQGSEA. The CDR3 nucleotides are TGCAGCGTTGGAAAGGAGGCCTTAATGGAGACCCAGTACTTC. Translated: CSVGKEALMETQYF.

V usage is TRBV5-4 and J usage is TRBJ1-1; 10 positions agree with TRBD1. With 4 bases clipped from V and 4 bases from J, the junction kept 4 bases outside the gene matches. Germline loops: CDR1 SGHNT, CDR2 YYREEE (reference sequence). This CDR3 region has 14 residues. The CDR3 nucleotides are TGTGCCAGCAGCCGGACAGGGGGGAGCACTGAAGCTTTCTTT. This gives the protein CASSRTGGSTEAFF.

The chain joins TRBV10-1 to TRBJ2-5; perhaps TRBD2 as D (5 bases). V dropped 3 bases and J dropped 3 bases, with 14 bases sitting between them. The V gene's germline CDR1 is WNHNN and CDR2 SYGVQD (reference sequence). This CDR3 has 15 residues. The CDR3 DNA is TGCGCCAGCAGTGAACAGATTCCCGGGGAAGAGACCCAGTACTTC. Translated, it gives CASSEQIPGEETQYF.

In its sample, this clonotype was seen a few times. The CDR3, as DNA: TGTGCCAGCAGCCCCCGGTTAGCGGGGGGACAAGAGACCCAGTACTTC. Translated: CASSPRLAGGQETQYF. This sequence joins TRBV3-1 and TRBJ2-5; TRBD2 agrees at 10 bases. Trimming cost V 4 bases and J 2 bases; bases outside gene matches: 7. This CDR3 comprises 16 residues. Germline CDR1 reads LGHDT; CDR2 reads YNNKEL (reference sequence).

This chain joins TRBV6-2 or TRBV6-3 and TRBJ1-6; D unclear. The V gene lost 4 bases and the J gene lost 8 bases, with 9 bases spanning the gap. Germline V gene data show CDR1 as MNHEY and CDR2 as SVGEGT. The CDR3 consists of 13 residues. The CDR3 sequence: CASSFYLDSPLHF. The DNA for the CDR3 is TGTGCCAGCAGTTTTTACCTTGATTCACCCCTCCACTTT.

The rearrangement joins TRBV7-2 to TRBJ1-2, with D possibly TRBD1 on 6 matching bases. Trimming removed 3 bases from V and 8 bases from J, with 25 bases in between. CDR1 and CDR2 (germline): SGHTA, FQGNSA. The CDR3 has 17 amino acids. The CDR3 coding sequence is TGTGCCAGCAGCTTCACTCCAGGGGTTATATCAGAAGCGGGCTACACCTTC. Translated, it gives CASSFTPGVISEAGYTF.

This clonotype was detected many times. This chain connects TRBV18 to TRBJ2-5; D is ambiguous. Germline V gene lookup returns CDR1 KGHSH and CDR2 LQKENI. The V gene lost 2 bases and the J gene lost 5 bases, with 3 bases spanning the gap. The CDR3 runs 11 residues. This chain's CDR3 is CASSPLETQYF. CDR3 DNA sequence: TGTGCCAGCTCACCATTGGAGACCCAGTACTTC.

This clonotype appeared a few times. The rearrangement links TRBV20-1 to TRBJ2-3; 13 nucleotides agree with TRBD2. The CDR3 totals 15 residues. V dropped 5 bases and J dropped 4; count of bases not matched to a gene: 6. Germline V gene sequence: CDR1 DFQATT, CDR2 SNEGSKA (reference sequence). CDR3 sequence reads: CSAGVGTSGADTQYF. The CDR3 DNA follows: TGCAGTGCTGGGGTCGGGACTAGCGGGGCAGATACGCAGTATTTT.

V and J are TRBV4-1 and TRBJ2-1, with unresolved D. CDR3 length: 15 residues. Trimming removed 4 bases from V and 0 bases from J, with 10 bases in between. Germline CDR1 MGHRA, CDR2 YSYEKL. The CDR3 sequence: CASSPHGLSYNEQFF. CDR3 nucleotide sequence: TGCGCCAGCAGCCCGCACGGGCTCTCCTACAATGAGCAGTTCTTC.

In this sample, this clonotype turned up many times. J is TRBJ2-4 and V is TRBV12-3 or TRBV12-4; either TRBD1 or TRBD2 may supply D (7 bases each). Trimming removed 5 bases at V and 6 bases at J, with 14 bases between. The CDR3 is 14 residues long. CDR3 sequence reads: CASSRQGGSNIQYF. CDR3 sequence (DNA): TGTGCCAGCAGTCGACAGGGAGGGTCAAACATTCAGTACTTC.

This sequence joins TRBV30 and TRBJ2-1; no reliable D call. The germline CDR1 and CDR2 sequences are GTSNPN and SVGIG (reference sequence). The CDR3 is made up of 13 amino acids. The V and J ends lost 1 base and 8 bases respectively, with 12 bases between them. The CDR3: CAWSAASLDEQFF. The CDR3 region has the DNA TGTGCCTGGAGTGCGGCTAGTTTGGATGAGCAGTTCTTC.

This clonotype appeared many times. The chain uses TRBV7-2 and TRBJ2-3, with 11 bases that match TRBD2. V was pared by 3 bases and J by 5 bases, with 7 bases of the junction left unmatched. Germline assignment: CDR1 SGHTA and CDR2 FQGNSA. The CDR3 runs to 16 residues. The DNA of the CDR3 is TGTGCCAGCAGCTTGCACCGACTAGCGGGGCAAGATACGCAGTATTTT. This codes for CASSLHRLAGQDTQYF.

This clonotype was seen at least ten times. DNA of the CDR3: TGCAGCGCGTCTGACAGCCGCACAGATACGCAGTATTTT. This gives the protein CSASDSRTDTQYF. The chain recombines TRBV29-1 with TRBJ2-3; TRBD1 is a possible D gene (5 bases). The length of the CDR3 is 13 residues. Trimming removed 7 bases at V and 1 base at J, with 12 bases between. Germline V gives CDR1 SQVTM, CDR2 ANQGSEA.

This clonotype was recorded a few times. The J gene is TRBJ1-2, the V gene TRBV20-1; D gene uncertain. The germline CDR1 and CDR2 sequences are DFQATT and SNEGSKA (reference sequence). V was clipped by 4 bases and J by 0 bases, with 12 bases between them. This CDR3 has 14 residues. DNA for the CDR3: TGCAGTGCTAAGGGCAGCTCCTCTAACTATGGCTACACCTTC. Amino acids: CSAKGSSSNYGYTF.

This clonotype was detected only a few times. V usage is TRBV6-5 and J usage is TRBJ1-5; D possibly corresponds to TRBD1 (6 bases). Per germline, CDR1 MNHEY and CDR2 SVGAGI. V shed 6 bases and J shed 2 bases, with 17 bases lying between them. This CDR3 spans 16 amino acids. The CDR3 bases are TGTGCCAGCAGCCTACAGGGTGGGGGTGGCAATCAGCCCCAGCATTTT. It encodes CASSLQGGGGNQPQHF.

This chain connects TRBV7-3 to TRBJ1-3; 7 bases line up with TRBD1. Germline assignment: CDR1 SGHTA and CDR2 FQGTGA. V lost 1 base and J lost 0; bases outside the gene matches: 6. The length of the CDR3 is 17 residues. The CDR3 protein is CASSLMTGRFSGNTIYF. CDR3 nucleotides: TGTGCCAGCAGCTTAATGACAGGGCGATTCTCTGGAAACACCATATATTTT. Complete variable domain (other parts from reference TRBV7-3 and TRBJ1-3): GAGVSQTPSNKVTEKGKYVELRCDPISGHTALYWYRQSLGQGPEFLIYFQGTGAADDSGLPNDRFFAVRPEGSVSTLKIQRTERGDSAVYLCASSLMTGRFSGNTIYFGEGSWLTVV.

V and J are TRBV9 and TRBJ1-5, with 7 bases identical to TRBD1. The J segment lost 4 bases and the V segment lost 2 bases, leaving 3 bases of the junction unmatched. Per the germline V gene, CDR1 is SGDLS and CDR2 is YYNGEE. The CDR3 runs to 14 residues. The CDR3 loop is CASSVGTANQPQHF. CDR3 in DNA: TGTGCCAGCAGCGTTGGGACAGCTAATCAGCCCCAGCATTTT.

The sample holds a few counts of this clonotype. The CDR3 region has the DNA TGCAGTGCTAGCGAGGGGCAAGAGACCCAGTACTTC. It specifies CSASEGQETQYF. This chain joins TRBV20-1 and TRBJ2-5, with D perhaps matching TRBD1 or TRBD2 (5 bases each). In germline, CDR1 is DFQATT, CDR2 SNEGSKA (reference sequence). Trimming left V 3 bases short and J 2 bases short, with 7 bases between. CDR3 length: 12 amino acids.

Ten or more counts support this clonotype. The rearrangement joins TRBV7-9 to TRBJ2-5; perhaps TRBD1 as D (5 bases). The CDR3 runs 13 residues. Germline-derived CDR1 and CDR2 are SEHNR and FQNEAQ (reference sequence). The V end was cut by 2 bases, the J end by 2 bases, with 6 bases between. CDR3 bases: TGTGCCAGCAGCTTACAGGGACAAGAGACCCAGTACTTC. Translating it yields CASSLQGQETQYF.

This clonotype has a handful of counts. The chain is built from TRBV15 and TRBJ2-5; D tentatively reads TRBD1 or TRBD2 (6 bases each). Trimming removed 0 bases at V and 5 bases at J, with 13 bases between. From germline, CDR1 is LNHNV and CDR2 YYDKDF (reference sequence). This CDR3 comprises 15 residues. CDR3 nucleotides: TGTGCCACCAGCAGAGATAGGGGGGCCGTGGAGACCCAGTACTTC. Translated, it gives CATSRDRGAVETQYF.

The rearrangement uses TRBV5-4 and TRBJ2-3; D remains ambiguous. Trimming took 10 bases from V and 2 from J, leaving 14 bases between them. Germline loops: CDR1 SGHNT, CDR2 YYREEE (reference sequence). The length of the CDR3 is 13 residues. The DNA for the CDR3 is TGTGCCGTCACGAGGTGGGACACAGATACGCAGTATTTT. The encoded protein is CAVTRWDTDTQYF. The full variable domain, rest sourced from reference TRBV5-4 and TRBJ2-3, is ETGVTQSPTHLIKTRGQQVTLRCSSQSGHNTVSWYQQALGQGPQFIFQYYREEENGRGNFPPRFSGLQFPNYSSELNVNALELDDSALYLCAVTRWDTDTQYFGPGTRLTVL.

This clonotype was detected a few times. This chain uses TRBV27 with TRBJ2-7, with D possibly being TRBD1 or TRBD2 (6 bases each). This CDR3 region has 17 residues. The germline V gene encodes CDR1 MNHEY and CDR2 SMNVEV (reference sequence). V was shortened by 4 bases and J by 9 bases, with 28 bases between the two germline ends. The DNA for the CDR3 is TGTGCCAGCAGTTCTTTGGTGGGGGGCTACCATACCACCCGGCAGTACTTC. Translated: CASSSLVGGYHTTRQYF.

This chain connects TRBV20-1 to TRBJ1-4, with a possible D match to TRBD1 (5 bases). There are 13 residues in the CDR3. Germline V lookup: CDR1 DFQATT, CDR2 SNEGSKA (reference sequence). The V end was cut by 4 bases, the J end by 7 bases, with 13 bases between. The CDR3, as DNA: TGCAGTGCTATCACAACTGGGGGTGAAAAACTGTTTTTT. Amino acid sequence: CSAITTGGEKLFF.

The J gene is TRBJ1-1, the V gene TRBV5-6; 10 bases align to TRBD1. The CDR3 runs to 14 residues. Germline V gene sequence: CDR1 SGHDT, CDR2 YYEEEE. V shed 7 bases and J 4 bases; nucleotides not matched to a gene: 7. The CDR3 DNA reads TGTGCCAGCCTCCGGGACAGGGGCGGCACTGAAGCTTTCTTT. Translated, it gives CASLRDRGGTEAFF.

The rearrangement uses TRBV6-1 and TRBJ2-3, with a possible D match to TRBD1 (6 bases). The CDR3 runs 15 residues. CDR1 and CDR2 (germline): MNHNS, SASEGT. Between the trimmed V and J ends, which lost 6 bases and 3 bases, there was a span of 16 bases. The CDR3 region has the DNA TGTGCCAGCAGGAAGGGGCAGGGGCCAACAGATACGCAGTATTTT. This translates into CASRKGQGPTDTQYF.

The V gene is TRBV7-9, the J gene TRBJ1-1, with D unresolved. Germline V CDR1 and CDR2: SEHNR, FQNEAQ (reference sequence). The V end was cut by 1 base, the J end by 5 bases, with 14 bases between. The CDR3 runs 15 residues. CDR3 residues: CASSLDGLGLTEAFF. The CDR3, as DNA: TGTGCCAGCAGCTTAGACGGGTTAGGATTGACTGAAGCTTTCTTT.

This clonotype was observed at least ten times. The V call is TRBV18, the J call TRBJ2-1; 9 nucleotides align to TRBD2. In germline, CDR1 is KGHSH, CDR2 LQKENI. The CDR3 loop spans 15 amino acids. J was trimmed by 5 bases and V by 1 base; bases with no gene match: 3. The CDR3 region is CASSPQRGDDNEQFF. In DNA, the CDR3 is TGTGCCAGCTCACCACAGCGGGGGGATGACAATGAGCAGTTCTTC.

V and J are TRBV4-3 and TRBJ2-6; 9 positions agree with TRBD2. The V gene's germline CDR1 is LGHNA and CDR2 YSLEER. The CDR3 length is 16 residues. V lost 3 bases and J lost 1; bases outside the gene matches: 1. As DNA, the CDR3 is TGCGCCAGCAGCCAGACTAGCGGTTCTGGGGCCAACGTCCTGACTTTC. It translates to CASSQTSGSGANVLTF.

The V call is TRBV6-5, the J call TRBJ2-7; 7 bases map to TRBD1. The germline V gene encodes CDR1 MNHEY and CDR2 SVGAGI. CDR3 length: 13 residues. The V gene end was trimmed by 6 bases and the J gene end by 4 bases; junction bases not matched to a gene: 6. CDR3 residues: CASRGTGVYEQYF. The DNA of the CDR3 is TGTGCCAGCAGGGGCACAGGGGTTTACGAGCAGTACTTC.

This clonotype has at least ten counts. The J gene is TRBJ2-7, the V gene TRBV7-2; possible D gene TRBD2, 5 bases. The CDR3 has 14 residues. Per germline, CDR1 SGHTA and CDR2 FQGNSA. V was pared by 3 bases and J by 8 bases, with 17 bases between. DNA for the CDR3: TGTGCCAGCAGCTTGGAGCTAGCCCTTAACAAGCAGTACTTC. This gives the protein CASSLELALNKQYF.

The chain couples TRBV5-1 to TRBJ2-7; the match to TRBD1 covers 7 bases. With V trimmed by 3 bases and J by 6 bases, 9 bases remained unmatched. The CDR3 consists of 14 residues. In germline, CDR1 is SGHRS, CDR2 YFSETQ. This chain's CDR3 is CASSWADRLGEQYF. CDR3 nucleotide sequence: TGCGCCAGCAGCTGGGCGGACAGGCTAGGCGAGCAGTACTTC.